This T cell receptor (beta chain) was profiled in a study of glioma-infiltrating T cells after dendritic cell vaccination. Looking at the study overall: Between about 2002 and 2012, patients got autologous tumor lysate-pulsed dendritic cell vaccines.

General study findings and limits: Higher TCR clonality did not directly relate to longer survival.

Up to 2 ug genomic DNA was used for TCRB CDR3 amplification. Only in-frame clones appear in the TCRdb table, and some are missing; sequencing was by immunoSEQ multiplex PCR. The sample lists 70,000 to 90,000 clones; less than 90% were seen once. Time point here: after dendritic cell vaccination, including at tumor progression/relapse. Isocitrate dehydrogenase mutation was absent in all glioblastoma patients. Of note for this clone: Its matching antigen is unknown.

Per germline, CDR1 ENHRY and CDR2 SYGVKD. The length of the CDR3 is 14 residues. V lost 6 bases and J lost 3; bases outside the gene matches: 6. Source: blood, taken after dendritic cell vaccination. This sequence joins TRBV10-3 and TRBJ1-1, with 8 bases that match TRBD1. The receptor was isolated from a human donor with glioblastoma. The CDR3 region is CAIRRTDRDTEAFF. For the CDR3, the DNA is TGTGCCATCAGGCGCACGGACAGGGACACTGAAGCTTTCTTT.